These 16 T cell receptor beta chains were sequenced from one sample in a study of cytomegalovirus exposure and HLA in healthy donors. 13 Jbeta primers and 60 Vbeta primers were used for the PCR. Sequencing used immunoSEQ multiplex PCR; TCRdb keeps in-frame clones, though not all of them. The sample gives about 170,000 clones, roughly 80% of which show up once; over 0.65% is in the top ten. The sample taken for sequencing was PBMCs. The source of these receptors is a young woman in good health and CMV-seronegative.

J is TRBJ2-1 and V is TRBV5-6; maybe TRBD2 (6 bases). V was shortened by 1 base and J by 3 bases, with 14 bases between the two germline ends. This CDR3 spans 16 amino acids. CDR1 and CDR2 (germline): SGHDT, YYEEEE. The chain's CDR3 is CASSLFRTTVYNEQFF. Here the CDR3 DNA reads TGTGCCAGCAGCTTGTTTAGGACTACGGTCTACAATGAGCAGTTCTTC.

The gene calls are TRBV11-1 and TRBJ2-3; 12 bases fit TRBD2. J lost 4 bases, V lost 2 bases, and 10 bases had no gene match. The CDR3 sequence is 18 residues long. CDR1 and CDR2 (germline): SGHAT, FQDESV (reference sequence). Here the CDR3 DNA reads TGTGCCAGCAGCTTATGGGGACTAGCGGGTAGACAAGCAGATACGCAGTATTTT. Translated: CASSLWGLAGRQADTQYF.

This chain joins TRBV18 and TRBJ2-1, with D maybe TRBD1 (6 bases). The CDR3 spans 18 residues. V dropped 4 bases and J dropped 0 bases, with 19 bases sitting between them. Germline V gene lookup returns CDR1 KGHSH and CDR2 LQKENI. The CDR3 loop is CASSLSPRGPSSYNEQFF. CDR3 in DNA: TGTGCCAGCTCACTATCCCCCAGGGGTCCAAGCTCCTACAATGAGCAGTTCTTC.

The rearrangement joins TRBV19 to TRBJ2-7; TRBD1 matches at 8 bases. In germline, CDR1 is LNHDA, CDR2 SQIVND (reference sequence). CDR3 size: 14 residues. Germline trimming cut 10 bases from V and 0 bases from J; bases unmatched to any gene: 8. The CDR3 spells CATAGTGASYEQYF. In DNA form, the CDR3 reads TGTGCCACCGCCGGGACAGGCGCCTCCTACGAGCAGTACTTC.

This rearrangement joins TRBV4-2 to TRBJ2-3, with D possibly being TRBD2 (7 bases). Trimming removed 7 bases at V and 7 bases at J, with 9 bases between. CDR1 is LGHNA and CDR2 is YNFKEQ in the germline V gene. The CDR3 is made up of 11 amino acids. The CDR3 reads CASKGGNTQYF. The CDR3 DNA follows: TGTGCCAGCAAGGGGGGGAATACGCAGTATTTT.

CDR3 bases: TGTGCCAGCAGTGTCCGGGTTTCGTCGGGAGGGGTTAGCACAGATACGCAGTATTTT. As protein: CASSVRVSSGGVSTDTQYF. The chain employs TRBV6-1 and TRBJ2-3; 8 nucleotides line up with TRBD2. Germline V gene data show CDR1 as MNHNS and CDR2 as SASEGT. This CDR3 has 19 residues. V shed 4 bases, J shed 0 bases, and the junction held 15 bases outside the gene matches.

In this sample, this clone turned up once. The rearrangement joins TRBV7-9 to TRBJ2-1, with D perhaps matching TRBD2 (6 bases). From germline, CDR1 is SEHNR and CDR2 FQNEAQ (reference sequence). This CDR3 spans 13 amino acids. V lost 5 bases to trimming and J lost 6 bases, with 11 bases between them. The CDR3 reads CASSIGTLNEQFF. The CDR3 region has the DNA TGTGCCAGCAGCATCGGGACTCTCAATGAGCAGTTCTTC.

J is TRBJ2-7 and V is TRBV4-3; 13 bases fit TRBD2. The germline gives CDR1 LGHNA, CDR2 YSLEER. J gave up 5 bases and V 1 base, and 2 bases lay outside the gene matches. The CDR3 loop spans 15 amino acids. CDR3 coding DNA: TGCGCCAGCAGCCAAGGGACTAGCGGGAGTAACGAGCAGTACTTC. This encodes CASSQGTSGSNEQYF.

The rearrangement joins TRBV27 to TRBJ2-1, with TRBD2 identical over 9 bases. The V gene end was trimmed by 4 bases and the J gene end by 0 bases; junction bases not matched to a gene: 13. Germline CDR1 MNHEY, CDR2 SMNVEV (reference sequence). CDR3 size: 19 residues. The CDR3 DNA is TGTGCCAGCAGTTCGGCTAGCGGGATTCTCGACCTCTCCTACAATGAGCAGTTCTTC. Translation: CASSSASGILDLSYNEQFF.

This chain connects TRBV28 to TRBJ2-3; TRBD1 matches 8 bases. The CDR3 spans 17 residues. J gave up 3 bases and V 7 bases, and 15 bases lay outside the gene matches. Germline V CDR1 and CDR2: MDHEN, SYDVKM. Here the CDR3 reads CASTSTGGSMGTDTQYF. CDR3 sequence (DNA): TGTGCCAGCACCTCAACAGGGGGTAGTATGGGGACAGATACGCAGTATTTT.

CDR3 loop: CASSQTARRASYGYTF. In nucleotides, the CDR3 is TGTGCCAGCAGCCAAACCGCGCGCAGGGCGAGCTATGGCTACACCTTC. The V call is TRBV7-8, the J call TRBJ1-2, with a tentative D call TRBD1 (5 bases). The CDR3 extends over 16 amino acids. In germline, CDR1 is SGHVS, CDR2 FQNEAQ. V was shortened by 5 bases and J by 4 bases, with 20 bases between the two germline ends. The whole variable domain, remainder taken from reference TRBV7-8 and TRBJ1-2, is GAGVSQSPRYKVAKRGQDVALRCDPISGHVSLFWYQQALGQGPEFLTYFQNEAQLDKSGLPSDRFFAERPEGSVSTLKIQRTQQEDSAVYLCASSQTARRASYGYTFGSGTRLTVV.

This chain joins TRBV9 and TRBJ2-7; the D gene is possibly TRBD1 (5 bases). Germline V CDR1 and CDR2: SGDLS, YYNGEE. This CDR3 has 14 amino acids. Trimming took 0 bases from V and 2 from J, leaving 9 bases between them. The CDR3 loop reads CASSVEGAAYEQYF. CDR3 bases: TGTGCCAGCAGCGTAGAAGGGGCAGCCTACGAGCAGTACTTC.

This clone has a handful of counts. The V and J genes are TRBV18 and TRBJ2-7; 9 nucleotides agree with TRBD1. CDR3 length equals 14 residues. Per germline, CDR1 KGHSH and CDR2 LQKENI. V trimming: 3 bases; J trimming: 3 bases; junction bases outside the gene matches: 3. The CDR3 here is CASSPGGQGYEQYF. DNA for the CDR3: TGTGCCAGCTCACCGGGGGGACAGGGCTACGAGCAGTACTTC.

This chain links TRBV5-4 with TRBJ2-5; 8 bases line up with TRBD2. CDR1 is SGHNT, CDR2 YYREEE, per germline (reference sequence). The CDR3 loop spans 16 amino acids. J was trimmed by 2 bases and V by 7 bases; bases with no gene match: 13. DNA for the CDR3: TGTGCCAGCGCCCGACCGGGAGGGGGAGGGCAAGAGACCCAGTACTTC. Translating gives CASARPGGGGQETQYF.

In DNA form, the CDR3 reads TGTGCCAGCAAAGACAGGGGTCACCAGCCCCAGCATTTT. Translated: CASKDRGHQPQHF. V gene TRBV6-1 combines with J gene TRBJ1-5; TRBD1 aligns across 8 bases. From germline, CDR1 is MNHNS and CDR2 SASEGT. V dropped 7 bases and J dropped 7; count of bases not matched to a gene: 6. CDR3 length: 13 amino acids.

The gene calls are TRBV30 and TRBJ1-6, with D possibly being TRBD1 (5 bases). With 3 bases removed from V and 3 bases from J, the gap between germline ends came to 12 bases. This CDR3 contains 15 residues. Germline V gene data show CDR1 as GTSNPN and CDR2 as SVGIG (reference sequence). The DNA of the CDR3 is TGTGCCTGGAGAGGGGAGGAAATCTATAATTCACCCCTCCACTTT. Translated: CAWRGEEIYNSPLHF. The whole variable domain, filled in from reference TRBV30 and TRBJ1-6, reads SQTIHQWPATLVQPVGSPLSLECTVEGTSNPNLYWYRQAAGRGLQLLFYSVGIGQISSEVPQNLSASRPQDRQFILSSKKLLLSDSGFYLCAWRGEEIYNSPLHFGNGTRLTVT.